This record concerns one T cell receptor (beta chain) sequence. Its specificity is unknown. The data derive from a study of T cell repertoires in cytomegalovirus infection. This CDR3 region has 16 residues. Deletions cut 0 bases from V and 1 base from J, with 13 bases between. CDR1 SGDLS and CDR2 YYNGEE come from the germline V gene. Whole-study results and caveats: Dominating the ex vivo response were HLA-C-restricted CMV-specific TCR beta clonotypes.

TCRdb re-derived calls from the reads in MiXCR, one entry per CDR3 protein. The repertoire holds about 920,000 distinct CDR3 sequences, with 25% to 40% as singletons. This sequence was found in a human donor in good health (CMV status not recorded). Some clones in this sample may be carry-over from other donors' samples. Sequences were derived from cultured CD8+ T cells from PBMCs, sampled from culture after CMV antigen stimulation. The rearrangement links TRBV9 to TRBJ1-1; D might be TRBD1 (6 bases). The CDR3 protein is CASSVGGGGSNTEAFF. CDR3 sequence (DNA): TGTGCCAGCAGCGTAGGGGGAGGGGGATCGAACACTGAAGCTTTCTTT.